A single sample gave rise to the 18 T cell receptor beta chains below, sequenced in a study of blood T cell repertoires in COVID-19. Clones were read by immunoSEQ multiplex PCR, and TCRdb kept only the in-frame ones, dropping some. The data show hundreds of thousands of clones, around 87% seen once. Source material: peripheral blood. All receptors derive from a man in his 70s with acute or convalescent COVID-19.

The chain uses TRBV19 and TRBJ1-1, with D maybe TRBD1 (5 bases). This CDR3 is 12 amino acids long. The germline gives CDR1 LNHDA, CDR2 SQIVND (reference sequence). The V and J ends lost 7 bases and 7 bases respectively, with 13 bases between them. CDR3 protein: CASTSWGGEAFF. In DNA, the CDR3 is TGTGCCAGTACCTCTTGGGGCGGTGAAGCTTTCTTT.

J is TRBJ1-6 and V is TRBV19; D is possibly TRBD1 (5 bases). Per germline, CDR1 LNHDA and CDR2 SQIVND (reference sequence). Deletions cut 8 bases from V and 5 bases from J, with 10 bases between. This CDR3 has 13 amino acids. The CDR3: CASSGQNNSPLHF. The CDR3 DNA reads as TGTGCCAGTTCAGGGCAGAATAATTCACCCCTCCACTTT.

Concerning this clone itself: Other DNA sequences in this specimen translate into the identical CDR3. The chain has TRBV6-2 or TRBV6-3 and TRBJ1-5, with TRBD1 matching over 8 bases. The junction had 0 bases not matched to a gene; V was cut back by 4 bases and J by 1 base. The CDR3 has 14 residues. Per germline, CDR1 MNHEY and CDR2 SVGEGT. CDR3 in DNA: TGTGCCAGCAGTTGGACAGGGAGCAATCAGCCCCAGCATTTT. It yields the protein CASSWTGSNQPQHF.

This sequence joins TRBV28 and TRBJ1-2; D may be TRBD1 (5 bases). The V end was cut by 5 bases, the J end by 2 bases, with 12 bases between. The CDR3 totals 14 residues. CDR1 MDHEN and CDR2 SYDVKM come from the germline V gene. The CDR3 protein is CASSTFRANYGYTF. CDR3 coding DNA: TGTGCCAGCAGTACCTTCAGGGCCAACTATGGCTACACCTTC.

This clone has only a few counts. The chain links TRBV6-1 to TRBJ2-6; 10 bases fit TRBD2. V shed 2 bases and J 4 bases; nucleotides not matched to a gene: 8. CDR1 is MNHNS and CDR2 is SASEGT in the germline V gene. This CDR3 is built from 18 residues. CDR3 sequence reads: CASSEFGLAGAGANVLTF. As DNA, the CDR3 is TGTGCCAGCAGTGAATTTGGGCTAGCGGGAGCCGGGGCCAACGTCCTGACTTTC.

The V gene is TRBV6-2 or TRBV6-3, the J gene TRBJ2-7; no definite D call. Germline loops: CDR1 MNHEY, CDR2 SVGEGT. The CDR3 contains 15 residues. V was cut by 5 bases and J by 2 bases, with 16 bases left in between. The CDR3 bases are TGTGCCAGCAGTAGAAACTACGGCAGTACCTACGAGCAGTACTTC. Translating it yields CASSRNYGSTYEQYF.

The sample holds one count of this clone. The chain has TRBV5-1 and TRBJ1-1; D gene ambiguous. Deletions cut 4 bases from V and 3 bases from J, with 13 bases between. Germline V CDR1 and CDR2: SGHRS, YFSETQ. This CDR3 has 14 residues. CDR3 residues: CASSTGSTDTEAFF. CDR3 nucleotide sequence: TGCGCCAGCAGCACCGGGTCGACGGACACTGAAGCTTTCTTT.

V usage is TRBV28 and J usage is TRBJ2-5, with 9 bases matching TRBD1. The CDR3 runs to 14 residues. V dropped 2 bases and J dropped 4; count of bases not matched to a gene: 2. The germline V gene has CDR1 MDHEN and CDR2 SYDVKM. DNA of the CDR3: TGTGCCAGCAGTTTAACAGGGGGCGTAGAGACCCAGTACTTC. Amino acid sequence: CASSLTGGVETQYF.

V gene TRBV5-4 combines with J gene TRBJ2-1; 7 nucleotides align to TRBD2. The V segment lost 4 bases and the J segment 9 bases; nucleotides outside the gene matches: 13. The CDR3 is 15 residues long. Germline V CDR1 and CDR2: SGHNT, YYREEE (reference sequence). CDR3 nucleotides: TGTGCCAGCAGCGCCTCCGGGACTAACGAGGGTGAGCAGTTCTTC. This translates into CASSASGTNEGEQFF.

This sequence joins TRBV5-8 and TRBJ2-7; possible D gene TRBD2, 5 bases. The germline gives CDR1 SGHTS, CDR2 YDEGEE. This CDR3 has 16 amino acids. V was clipped by 5 bases and J by 0 bases, with 18 bases between them. The CDR3 sequence: CASRHQWGDPSYEQYF. In DNA, the CDR3 is TGTGCCAGCAGACACCAATGGGGAGACCCCTCCTACGAGCAGTACTTC.

CDR3 bases: TGTGCCAGCAGCAAATACAATAGCGGCAAAGCCTACGAGCAGTACTTC. Translation gives CASSKYNSGKAYEQYF. The rearrangement uses TRBV21-1 and TRBJ2-7; no DNA check was done on the table's D call, TRBD2. TRBV21-1 has pseudogene status. There are 16 residues in the CDR3.

The gene calls are TRBV11-2 and TRBJ2-7, with a tentative D call TRBD1 (5 bases). The CDR3 is made up of 12 amino acids. The germline V gene has CDR1 SGHAT and CDR2 FQNNGV. V was cut by 0 bases and J by 5 bases, with 5 bases left in between. The CDR3, as DNA: TGTGCCAGCAGCTTAGAAGGGGACGAGCAGTACTTC. Translating gives CASSLEGDEQYF.

The chain uses TRBV5-1 and TRBJ2-3; D is perhaps TRBD2 (5 bases). Per germline, CDR1 SGHRS and CDR2 YFSETQ. V was cut by 0 bases and J by 1 base, with 12 bases left in between. This CDR3 comprises 16 residues. The CDR3 nucleotides read TGCGCCAGCAGCTTGGGGCCAAGCGGAGGCACAGATACGCAGTATTTT. It specifies CASSLGPSGGTDTQYF.

This chain joins TRBV6-2 or TRBV6-3 and TRBJ2-7; 8 nucleotides line up with TRBD2. CDR3 length equals 14 residues. Trimming removed 3 bases from V and 5 bases from J; junction bases left unmatched: 6. Germline V gene lookup returns CDR1 MNHEY and CDR2 SVGEGT. CDR3 loop: CASSYSAGGNEQYF. Written as DNA, the CDR3 is TGTGCCAGCAGTTATTCTGCGGGAGGTAACGAGCAGTACTTC.

This clone is a singleton in its sample. This chain connects TRBV7-2 to TRBJ1-2, with a weak D call TRBD1 (5 bases). This CDR3 is 14 amino acids long. Germline-derived CDR1 and CDR2 are SGHTA and FQGNSA. V gave up 1 base and J gave up 9 bases, with 15 bases separating them. CDR3 DNA sequence: TGTGCCAGCAGCTTAGAAGACAGAACCCGGAGCTACACCTTC. This codes for CASSLEDRTRSYTF.

The chain uses TRBV6-1 and TRBJ2-3, with D possibly being TRBD1 (5 bases). CDR1 MNHNS and CDR2 SASEGT come from the germline V gene. V was clipped by 3 bases and J by 0 bases, with 7 bases between them. The CDR3 is made up of 14 amino acids. In DNA form, the CDR3 reads TGTGCCAGCAGTGATAGGGGCAGCACAGATACGCAGTATTTT. Its protein is CASSDRGSTDTQYF.

Concerning this clone: This same CDR3 is encoded by further DNA sequences in the sample. The V and J genes are TRBV3-1 (or the pseudogene TRBV3-2) and TRBJ2-5; possibly TRBD1 for D (6 bases). V lost 0 bases, J lost 2 bases, and 13 bases lay in between. The CDR3 totals 16 residues. The germline gives CDR1 LGHDT, CDR2 YNNKEL (reference sequence). CDR3 sequence (DNA): TGTGCCAGCAGCCAAGACCGGACAGATGATCAAGAGACCCAGTACTTC. This translates into CASSQDRTDDQETQYF.

This chain connects TRBV12-3 or TRBV12-4 to TRBJ2-3; no clear D gene. Between the trimmed V and J ends, which lost 2 bases and 6 bases, there was a span of 9 bases. The CDR3 extends over 13 amino acids. CDR3 sequence (DNA): TGTGCCAGCAGTTTAAGGTCAGCGGATACGCAGTATTTT. Amino acid sequence: CASSLRSADTQYF.